This TCR beta chain was obtained from a study of T cell repertoires in cytomegalovirus infection. As for the study in general: CMV infection plus the matching HLA type was flagged by public TCR beta signatures. Overall study findings and caveats: It was HLA-C-restricted CMV-specific TCR beta clonotypes that dominated the response ex vivo.

MiXCR was run by TCRdb on the reads, yielding one entry per CDR3 protein. Of hundreds of thousands of distinct CDR3 sequences detected, 29% appear once; the ten largest clones hold over 15%. The CDR3 consists of 18 residues. The V and J ends lost 1 base and 5 bases respectively, with 21 bases between them. Looked up from germline, CDR1 is MNHEY and CDR2 is SVGAGI. For this clonotype: The antigen remains unidentified.

The sample here was cultured PBMCs, taken from culture after CMV antigen stimulation. The sequence came from a human donor in good health (CMV status not recorded). Some clones in this sample may be carry-over from other donors' samples. This rearrangement joins TRBV6-5 to TRBJ1-5, with D uncertain. Here the CDR3 reads CASSYYAPVEGRDQPQHF. In DNA form, the CDR3 reads TGTGCCAGCAGTTACTACGCCCCCGTAGAGGGAAGGGATCAGCCCCAGCATTTT.